A single sample is the source of the 19 T cell receptor beta chains below, sequenced in a study of tumor-infiltrating lymphocytes in primary liver carcinoma. Each 20-30 mg portion of unsorted bulk tissue served as the source for co-extraction of RNA and DNA. TCR beta cDNA was made from around 460 ng total RNA with a constant-region primer. Amplification in three nested multiplex PCR rounds with slightly modified ARM-PCR gave rise to TCR beta libraries. TRBV1-TRBV30 forward primers paired with a C-beta reverse primer were used in the first two PCR rounds, which ran roughly 10 cycles each. A single record per CDR3 protein comes from TCRdb applying MiXCR to the multiplex PCR reads. The data show approximately 37,000 distinct CDR3 sequences, with 60% to 80% seen just once and 37% held by the top ten. What was sequenced was tumor-adjacent normal liver tissue. The receptors shown here come from a man aged 35 to 55 with primary liver carcinoma and hepatitis B virus infection.

This clonotype is labeled medium-sized. V and J are TRBV4-1 and TRBJ2-5, with a tentative D call TRBD2 (5 bases). This CDR3 has 13 residues. With 4 bases removed from V and 2 bases from J, the gap between germline ends came to 8 bases. Looked up from germline, CDR1 is MGHRA and CDR2 is YSYEKL. CDR3 sequence: CASSRGLQETQYF. In DNA, the CDR3 is TGCGCCAGCAGCCGCGGACTGCAAGAGACCCAGTACTTC.

On this clonotype itself: Germline is not matched at one junction end, which may reflect a read error. The V gene is TRBV30, the J gene TRBJ2-1; 7 positions match TRBD2. This CDR3 contains 16 residues. Germline V gives CDR1 GTSNPN, CDR2 SVGIG (reference sequence). CDR3 in amino acids: CAWSGLAANSYNEHFF. In DNA form, the CDR3 reads TGTGCCTGGAGTGGGCTAGCGGCCAACTCCTACAACGAGCACTTCTTC.

This clonotype has a single count. Germline is not matched at one junction end, which may reflect a read error. V is TRBV28 and J is TRBJ2-3; the match to TRBD2 covers 10 bases. Per germline, CDR1 MDHEN and CDR2 SYDVKM. The CDR3 runs 17 residues. The DNA for the CDR3 is TGTGCCAGCACTATGACCAGCGGGAGGGTTGGCACAGGTACGCAGTATTTT. This sequence encodes CASTMTSGRVGTGTQYF.

The genes are TRBV10-3 and TRBJ2-3; TRBD2 might be the D (6 bases). The V and J ends lost 3 bases and 1 base respectively, with 11 bases between them. The CDR3 is made up of 15 amino acids. Germline assignment: CDR1 ENHRY and CDR2 SYGVKD. CDR3 DNA sequence: TGTGCCATCAGTGATACTAGCCCGTGCACAGATACGCAGTATTTT. It translates to CAISDTSPCTDTQYF.

For this clonotype: In this CDR3 the conserved last residue, phenylalanine or tryptophan, is missing, so a read error is likely. The rearrangement joins TRBV4-1 to TRBJ2-5; 9 nucleotides match TRBD1. The CDR3 covers 14 residues. Germline CDR1 and CDR2: MGHRA and YSYEKL. In nucleotides, the CDR3 is TGCGCTAGCAGCACCCGGACAGGGGTCGAGACCCAGTACCTC. Amino acids: CASSTRTGVETQYL.

Notes on this clonotype: At one boundary the junction diverges from the germline segment, which might be a read error. This rearrangement joins TRBV11-2 to TRBJ1-5, with 7 bases that match TRBD1. Germline V CDR1 and CDR2: SGHAT, FQNNGV. The CDR3 sequence is 13 residues long. In DNA form, the CDR3 reads TGTGCCAGCAGTCGAGACAGGGATCAGTCCCAGCATTTT. This sequence encodes CASSRDRDQSQHF.

A word on this clonotype: The junction departs from germline at one end; a sequencing error may be responsible. V gene TRBV6-2 or TRBV6-3 combines with J gene TRBJ2-1; D perhaps matches TRBD2 (7 bases). This CDR3 region has 16 residues. The V gene's germline CDR1 is MNHEY and CDR2 SVGEGT. CDR3 sequence reads: CANIHGGGGSCNEQFF. The CDR3 region has the DNA TGTGCCAACATCCACGGAGGGGGGGGGTCCTGCAATGAGCAGTTCTTC.

V gene TRBV14 combines with J gene TRBJ2-1, with D uncertain. Trimming pared 7 bases from V and 9 bases from J, leaving 16 bases between. This CDR3 spans 13 amino acids. CDR1 is SGHDN and CDR2 is FVKESK in the germline V gene. The CDR3 sequence is CASILERVSEQFF. The CDR3 DNA follows: TGTGCCAGCATCCTGGAAAGGGTGAGTGAGCAGTTCTTC.

This chain connects TRBV29-1 to TRBJ1-2, with 8 nucleotides matching TRBD1. The length of the CDR3 is 13 residues. Germline assignment: CDR1 SQVTM and CDR2 ANQGSEA. In DNA, the CDR3 is TGCGGCGCTGCGACAGGGGCTAACTATGGCTACACCTTC. It specifies CGAATGANYGYTF.

The rearrangement uses TRBV19 and TRBJ2-2, with D perhaps TRBD2 (6 bases). Trimming left V 10 bases short and J 4 bases short, with 19 bases between. Per germline, CDR1 LNHDA and CDR2 SQIVND (reference sequence). This CDR3 contains 15 residues. CDR3 DNA: TGTGCCAATAAGGCGGCTCACGGGAGCACCGGGGAGCTGTTTTTT. This codes for CANKAAHGSTGELFF.

Concerning this clonotype: One end of the junction is discordant with germline, which a read error may explain. In DNA form, the CDR3 reads TGTGCCAGCAGTGGAGGGACTAGTGGGAGCAATGAGCAGATCTTC. It translates to CASSGGTSGSNEQIF. V and J are TRBV6-1 and TRBJ2-1; 8 nucleotides match TRBD2. CDR1 MNHNS and CDR2 SASEGT come from the germline V gene. This CDR3 has 15 amino acids.

This clonotype was detected once. Given the absence of the conserved phenylalanine or tryptophan at the CDR3 end, a read error is likely. The chain is built from TRBV6-6 and TRBJ1-2; D is perhaps TRBD1 (6 bases). The CDR3 covers 14 residues. Germline V CDR1 and CDR2: MNHNY, SVGAGI (reference sequence). Trimming removed 6 bases at V and 1 base at J, with 12 bases between. CDR3 sequence reads: CASRGHDYNYGYTS. The CDR3 coding sequence is TGTGCCAGCAGGGGACACGACTATAACTATGGCTACACCTCA.

The genes are TRBV29-1 and TRBJ2-7; D uncertain. Germline CDR1 is SQVTM and CDR2 is ANQGSEA. This CDR3 is 16 amino acids long. CDR3 bases: TGCACTGCCATGACATCTTGGACCGACACTCCCTACGAGCAGTACTTC. This codes for CTAMTSWTDTPYEQYF.

Comment on this clonotype: A clone one base away is much larger, so this may be a read error. The chain couples TRBV15 to TRBJ2-3; D perhaps matches TRBD2 (7 bases). Germline lookup yields CDR1 LNHNV and CDR2 YYDKDF (reference sequence). The CDR3 is 15 residues long. CDR3 sequence reads: CTTSRDTGGADTQYF. In DNA, the CDR3 is TGTACCACCAGCAGAGATACGGGGGGCGCGGATACGCAGTATTTT.

The rearrangement joins TRBV11-2 to TRBJ2-6, with D perhaps matching TRBD1 (6 bases). This CDR3 spans 21 amino acids. Trimming took off 5 bases at V and 0 bases at J, with 26 bases between the two ends. Germline CDR1 is SGHAT and CDR2 is FQNNGV. CDR3 sequence reads: CASSIGGDRSISPSGANVLTF. For the CDR3, the DNA is TGTGCCAGCAGCATAGGGGGAGACAGGAGCATTTCCCCCTCTGGGGCCAACGTCCTGACTTTC.

On this clonotype: The conserved phenylalanine or tryptophan normally closing the CDR3 is absent here, so this likely arose from a read error. The chain has TRBV28 and TRBJ2-5, with D unclear. This CDR3 region has 15 residues. CDR1 is MDHEN and CDR2 is SYDVKM in the germline V gene. Trimming left V 4 bases short and J 4 bases short, with 16 bases between. The CDR3 region has the DNA TGTGCCAGCAGTTCGATCACAAAAGTAGGAGAGACCCAGTACCTC. This encodes CASSSITKVGETQYL.

A note on this clonotype: A junction boundary mismatches the germline segment, possibly from a read error. Written as DNA, the CDR3 is TGTACCAGCAGTTATGACAGCCTACAGAATACGCAGCATTTT. It encodes CTSSYDSLQNTQHF. The chain links TRBV6-2 or TRBV6-3 to TRBJ2-3, with D tentatively TRBD1 (5 bases). The DNA end favors TRBJ1-5, so the J call may be wrong. CDR1 and CDR2 (germline): MNHEY, SVGEGT. This CDR3 comprises 14 residues.

Concerning this clonotype: A read error may produce the germline difference seen at one junction end. The chain uses TRBV5-5 and TRBJ1-1; D is unresolved. Germline CDR1 reads SGHKS; CDR2 reads YYEKEE (reference sequence). The CDR3 length is 15 residues. The CDR3 region is CGGSHEGERYTEAFF. CDR3 DNA sequence: TGTGGCGGCAGCCATGAGGGTGAGCGGTACACTGAAGCCTTCTTT.

As regards this clonotype: A much larger clone lies a single base off, so this may be a read error. V and J are TRBV2 and TRBJ2-7; tentatively, D is TRBD2 (7 bases). CDR1 and CDR2 (germline): SNHLY, FYNNEI. Trimming cost V 0 bases and J 2 bases, with 20 bases left between them. This CDR3 has 18 residues. CDR3 protein: CASSEAPVGGLYPYEQYF. The CDR3 nucleotides read TGTGCCAGCAGTGAAGCGCCAGTCGGGGGGCTTTACCCCTACGAGCAGTACTTC.